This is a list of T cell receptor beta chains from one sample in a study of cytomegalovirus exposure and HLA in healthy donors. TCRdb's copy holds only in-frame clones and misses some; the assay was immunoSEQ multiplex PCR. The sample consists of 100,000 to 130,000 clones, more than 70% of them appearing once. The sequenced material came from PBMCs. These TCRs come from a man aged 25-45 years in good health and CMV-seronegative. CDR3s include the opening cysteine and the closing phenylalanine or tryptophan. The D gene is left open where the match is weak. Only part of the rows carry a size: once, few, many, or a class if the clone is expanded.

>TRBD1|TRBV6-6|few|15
CASSDPTGEDQPQHF
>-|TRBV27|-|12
CASRRGNYGYTF
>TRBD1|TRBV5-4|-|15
CASSLGGTGVYEQYF
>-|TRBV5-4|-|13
CASSSKSSYEQYF
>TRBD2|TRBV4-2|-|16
CASSQDLGGARNEQFF
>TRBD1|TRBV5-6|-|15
CASSAGQGAGNTIYF
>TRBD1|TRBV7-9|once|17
CASSTIRQGPSTDTQYF
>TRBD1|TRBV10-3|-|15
CAISEPGQGLNTIYF
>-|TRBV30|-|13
CAWSGLGNGEQFF
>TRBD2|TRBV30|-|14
CAWREAGVRETQYF
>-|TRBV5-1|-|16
CASSPLGRTSTDTQYF
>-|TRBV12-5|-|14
CASGFAGKTYEQYF
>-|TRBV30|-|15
CAWSGLGGSTDTQYF
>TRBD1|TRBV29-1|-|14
CSAGTAPRNEKLFF
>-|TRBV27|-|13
CASSHPGAGELFF
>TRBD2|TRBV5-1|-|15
CASSLLAGGSNEQFF
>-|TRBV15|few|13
CATSRDLEETQYF
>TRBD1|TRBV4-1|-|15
CASSQPGQGNTEAFF
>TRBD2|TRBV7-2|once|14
CASSLRLAGTEQYF
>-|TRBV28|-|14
CASSSGSTKNIQYF
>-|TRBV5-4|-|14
CASSSSGNPYGYTF
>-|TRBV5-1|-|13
CASSLEAYNEQFF
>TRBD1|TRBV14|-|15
CASSQYQTGYASYTF
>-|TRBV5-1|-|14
CASSLSGRDNEQFF
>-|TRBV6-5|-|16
CASSYSMGRVNSPLHF
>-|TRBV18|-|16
CASSPPSGMSTDTQYF
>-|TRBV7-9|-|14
CASSRLTGVYGYTF
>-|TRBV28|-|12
CATGRGYNEQFF
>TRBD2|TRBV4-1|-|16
CASSQRGGGNTGELFF
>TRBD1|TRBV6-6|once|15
CASKTGQGGNQPQHF
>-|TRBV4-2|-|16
CASSQWDSILGYEQYF
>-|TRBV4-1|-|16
CASSQGDLTRTDTQYF
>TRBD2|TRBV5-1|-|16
CASSLASGGFGDTQYF
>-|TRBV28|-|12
CASRSGNYGCTF
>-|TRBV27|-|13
CASNDRRNSPLHF
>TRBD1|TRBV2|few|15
CASKDRENSNQPQHF
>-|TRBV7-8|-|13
CASSLSGIDIQYF
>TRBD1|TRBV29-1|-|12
CSGSQGADTQYF
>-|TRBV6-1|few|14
CASNPDSSNQPQHF
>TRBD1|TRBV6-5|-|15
CASSSKTGTSYEQYF
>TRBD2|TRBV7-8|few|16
CASSLPLAGGGDTQYF
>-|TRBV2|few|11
CASSPEYGYTF
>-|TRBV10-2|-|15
CASRNGPGSSYEQYF
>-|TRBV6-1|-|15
CASSEARLSTDTQYF
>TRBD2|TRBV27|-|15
CASRRSGLAGLEQFF
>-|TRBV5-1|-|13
CASSRTSTDTQYF